This passage covers 3 T cell receptor beta chains from one sample sequenced in a study of T cell changes during pregnancy in multiple sclerosis. Repertoires were generated with immunoSEQ multiplex PCR, while TCRdb's copy carries only in-frame clones and drops some. The sample lists more than 90,000 clones; more than 90% were seen once. Source: peripheral blood, taken in the first trimester of pregnancy. These receptors were taken from a female donor with multiple sclerosis, enrolled in a pregnancy study.

This chain uses TRBV2 with TRBJ1-3, with TRBD1 matching 7 bases. The V gene end was trimmed by 4 bases and the J gene end by 0 bases; junction bases not matched to a gene: 3. Germline V gives CDR1 SNHLY, CDR2 FYNNEI. This CDR3 is built from 15 residues. CDR3 DNA sequence: TGTGCCAGCAGTGGATACAGGGGCTCTGGAAACACCATATATTTT. Amino acid sequence: CASSGYRGSGNTIYF.

J is TRBJ2-1 and V is TRBV5-1, with D perhaps TRBD2 (5 bases). The CDR3 loop spans 14 amino acids. Germline V gene lookup returns CDR1 SGHRS and CDR2 YFSETQ. V lost 4 bases, J lost 0 bases, and 8 bases lay in between. The CDR3 nucleotides are TGCGCCAGCAGCCGTGGGAGCTCCTACAATGAGCAGTTCTTC. Translating gives CASSRGSSYNEQFF.

This chain uses TRBV6-1 with TRBJ1-3; possible D gene TRBD1, 6 bases. V lost 10 bases and J 0 bases, leaving 16 bases between the germline ends. The CDR3 is made up of 15 amino acids. Germline CDR1 is MNHNS and CDR2 is SASEGT. CDR3 region: CAIKDRHTSGNTIYF. The CDR3 DNA is TGTGCCATTAAGGACAGACATACCTCTGGAAACACCATATATTTT.